One and the same sample provided the 26 T cell receptor beta chains below, sequenced in a study of blood T cell repertoires in COVID-19. The protocol was immunoSEQ multiplex PCR, while the TCRdb copy is restricted to in-frame clones and leaves out a portion. The sample has tens of thousands of clones; 70% to 80% are singletons. The sample consisted of peripheral blood. The source of these receptors is a man in his sixties with active or convalescent COVID-19.

The V gene is TRBV4-3, the J gene TRBJ2-2; D not certain. Germline V gene data show CDR1 as LGHNA and CDR2 as YSLEER. There are 14 residues in the CDR3. Trimming cost V 8 bases and J 6 bases, with 16 bases left between them. The DNA of the CDR3 is TGCGCCAGCCGCCTCGATCCGCAGGCCGGGGAGCTGTTTTTT. Its translation: CASRLDPQAGELFF.

The DNA for the CDR3 is TGTGCCAGCAGTGGCTCCGGACAGGGATGGGACACTGAAGCTTTCTTT. Encoded protein: CASSGSGQGWDTEAFF. This chain links TRBV6-1 with TRBJ1-1, with 8 nucleotides matching TRBD1. This CDR3 is built from 16 residues. The J segment lost 3 bases and the V segment lost 4 bases, leaving 10 bases of the junction unmatched. Per the germline V gene, CDR1 is MNHNS and CDR2 is SASEGT.

This clone was counted a single time. The chain couples TRBV7-2 to TRBJ1-1; a possible D gene is TRBD1 (5 bases). Germline V gene data show CDR1 as SGHTA and CDR2 as FQGNSA. CDR3 size: 16 residues. Trimming stripped 6 bases from V and 0 bases from J, with 17 bases between. The CDR3: CASRRRREGLNTEAFF. The CDR3 bases are TGTGCCAGCAGGAGAAGGAGGGAGGGGCTGAACACTGAAGCTTTCTTT.

This clone has just one count. The gene calls are TRBV5-1 and TRBJ2-5; D is unclear. CDR1 and CDR2 from the germline V gene are SGHRS and YFSETQ. This CDR3 region has 14 residues. Trimming removed 4 bases from V and 1 base from J, with 11 bases in between. The CDR3 DNA reads as TGCGCCAGCAGCACCGGTGGTCCCCAAGAGACCCAGTACTTC. Translation: CASSTGGPQETQYF.

This clone was seen many times. The chain links TRBV12-3 or TRBV12-4 to TRBJ1-6; a possible D gene is TRBD1 (5 bases). V lost 3 bases and J 8 bases, leaving 8 bases between the germline ends. CDR3 size: 13 residues. The CDR3 protein is CASSFKGDSPLHF. CDR3 DNA: TGTGCCAGCAGTTTTAAAGGGGATTCACCCCTCCACTTT.

The rearrangement uses TRBV6-5 and TRBJ1-6; no clear D gene. Trimming shortened V by 0 bases and J by 5 bases, and 5 bases separated the two germline ends. The germline CDR1 and CDR2 sequences are MNHEY and SVGAGI. CDR3 size: 14 residues. The CDR3 nucleotides are TGTGCCAGCAGTTACTCCGTTAATAATTCACCCCTCCACTTT. Amino acid sequence: CASSYSVNNSPLHF.

The chain combines TRBV5-1 with TRBJ2-7; TRBD1 aligns across 12 bases. Germline V gene data show CDR1 as SGHRS and CDR2 as YFSETQ. Trimming took 4 bases from V and 2 from J; bases not matched to a gene: 1. The CDR3 loop spans 14 amino acids. CDR3 residues: CASSRDRGPYEQYF. In DNA, the CDR3 is TGCGCCAGCAGCAGGGACAGGGGGCCCTACGAGCAGTACTTC.

The sample holds a few counts of this clone. V and J are TRBV7-9 and TRBJ2-3; 8 positions agree with TRBD1. There are 14 residues in the CDR3. Germline-derived CDR1 and CDR2 are SEHNR and FQNEAQ (reference sequence). The ends lost 10 bases at V and 2 bases at J; junction bases unmatched: 8. The CDR3 loop is CATTGTGSTDTQYF. As DNA, the CDR3 is TGTGCCACCACCGGGACAGGCTCCACAGATACGCAGTATTTT.

This chain connects TRBV4-1 to TRBJ1-3, with no clear D. Trimming stripped 4 bases from V and 0 bases from J, with 10 bases between. The CDR3 totals 15 residues. The germline CDR1 and CDR2 sequences are MGHRA and YSYEKL. The CDR3 reads CASSPPGNSGNTIYF. CDR3 nucleotide sequence: TGCGCCAGCAGCCCCCCCGGGAACTCTGGAAACACCATATATTTT.

The V call is TRBV28, the J call TRBJ1-5, with D perhaps TRBD1 (6 bases). The CDR3 totals 14 residues. V lost 6 bases and J lost 5, with 14 bases in between. Germline V gene data show CDR1 as MDHEN and CDR2 as SYDVKM. The CDR3: CASSPRQAHQPQHF. The CDR3 bases are TGTGCCAGCAGCCCTAGACAGGCTCATCAGCCCCAGCATTTT.

The chain's CDR3 is CASSSTGVGEQFF. In DNA form, the CDR3 reads TGTGCCAGCAGTTCCACAGGGGTTGGAGAGCAGTTCTTC. The rearrangement joins TRBV6-4 to TRBJ2-1; TRBD1 matches 7 bases. V gave up 5 bases and J gave up 10 bases; unmatched junction bases: 8. The CDR3 spans 13 residues. Germline loops: CDR1 MRHNA, CDR2 SNTAGT.

This rearrangement joins TRBV12-3 or TRBV12-4 to TRBJ1-2; D may be TRBD1 (5 bases). The ends were cut back, 5 bases at V and 2 bases at J, with 6 bases in the middle. The CDR3 runs to 12 residues. The CDR3 here is CASSAGNYGYTF. The CDR3 DNA is TGTGCCAGCAGTGCAGGGAACTATGGCTACACCTTC.

This chain connects TRBV13 to TRBJ2-3; D might be TRBD2 (5 bases). CDR1 is PRHDT, CDR2 FYEKMQ, per germline (reference sequence). Trimming removed 5 bases at V and 8 bases at J, with 17 bases between. The CDR3 spans 14 residues. The CDR3 spells CASSPGIPLGTQYF. Written as DNA, the CDR3 is TGTGCCAGCAGCCCCGGGATACCCCTGGGTACGCAGTATTTT. Using reference TRBV13 and TRBJ2-3 for the parts outside the CDR3, the full variable domain is AAGVIQSPRHLIKEKRETATLKCYPIPRHDTVYWYQQGPGQDPQFLISFYEKMQSDKGSIPDRFSAQQFSDYHSELNMSSLELGDSALYFCASSPGIPLGTQYFGPGTRLTVL.

This clone was seen just once. This chain joins TRBV7-6 and TRBJ2-1, with 9 bases matching TRBD2. The germline CDR1 and CDR2 sequences are SGHVS and FNYEAQ. Trimming took 1 base from V and 6 from J; bases not matched to a gene: 10. This CDR3 is 17 amino acids long. CDR3 bases: TGTGCCAGCAGCTTAGAGGCGGGGGGGCCAAGGAGCAATGAGCAGTTCTTC. This gives the protein CASSLEAGGPRSNEQFF.

The chain couples TRBV5-1 to TRBJ1-3; D is possibly TRBD1 (5 bases). Trimming pared 3 bases from V and 8 bases from J, leaving 9 bases between. This CDR3 comprises 12 residues. Germline assignment: CDR1 SGHRS and CDR2 YFSETQ. As DNA, the CDR3 is TGCGCCAGCAGCTCAGGGAGGGACACCATATATTTT. This sequence encodes CASSSGRDTIYF.

This sequence joins TRBV6-5 and TRBJ2-5; 7 nucleotides agree with TRBD1. CDR1 and CDR2 from the germline V gene are MNHEY and SVGAGI. V was clipped by 6 bases and J by 3 bases; unmatched bases: 10. This CDR3 contains 15 residues. The CDR3 nucleotides are TGTGCCAGCAGAACTAAAGACAGGGACAAAGAGACCCAGTACTTC. This codes for CASRTKDRDKETQYF.

This rearrangement joins TRBV28 to TRBJ1-2; TRBD1 is a possible D gene (6 bases). V was cut by 8 bases and J by 4 bases, with 17 bases left in between. CDR1 and CDR2 from the germline V gene are MDHEN and SYDVKM. The CDR3 extends over 14 amino acids. CDR3 DNA: TGTGCCAGCGGTCAACAGGGATACTTCTATGGCTACACCTTC. This encodes CASGQQGYFYGYTF.

The chain is built from TRBV9 and TRBJ2-7, with a possible D match to TRBD2 (5 bases). Per the germline V gene, CDR1 is SGDLS and CDR2 is YYNGEE. V lost 0 bases to trimming and J lost 5 bases, with 9 bases between them. The length of the CDR3 is 13 residues. The CDR3 coding sequence is TGTGCCAGCAGCGTAGTGGTGGGAGACGAGCAGTACTTC. Its translation is CASSVVVGDEQYF.

This clone was seen more than once but under ten times. This chain links TRBV5-4 with TRBJ1-2; a possible D gene is TRBD1 (5 bases). The CDR3 spans 13 residues. V lost 4 bases and J lost 6, with 13 bases in between. CDR1 is SGHNT, CDR2 YYREEE, per germline (reference sequence). CDR3 amino acids: CASSHGTRDGYTF. CDR3 DNA sequence: TGTGCCAGCAGCCACGGGACTAGGGATGGCTACACCTTC.

The chain uses TRBV28 and TRBJ1-1; D may be TRBD1 (6 bases). Looked up from germline, CDR1 is MDHEN and CDR2 is SYDVKM. This CDR3 comprises 13 residues. V gave up 7 bases and J gave up 5 bases, with 14 bases separating them. CDR3 loop: CASNSGVWTEAFF. The CDR3 coding sequence is TGTGCCAGCAACTCAGGGGTCTGGACTGAAGCTTTCTTT. Variable domain in full (rest from reference TRBV28 and TRBJ1-1): DVKVTQSSRYLVKRTGEKVFLECVQDMDHENMFWYRQDPGLGLRLIYFSYDVKMKEKGDIPEGYSVSREKKERFSLILESASTNQTSMYLCASNSGVWTEAFFGQGTRLTVV.

The chain combines TRBV7-2 with TRBJ1-3; possibly TRBD1 for D (5 bases). Trimming shortened V by 5 bases and J by 0 bases, and 14 bases separated the two germline ends. This CDR3 contains 16 residues. CDR1 is SGHTA and CDR2 is FQGNSA in the germline V gene. CDR3 amino acids: CASSPFYGGSGNTIYF. The CDR3 bases are TGTGCCAGCAGCCCATTCTACGGGGGCTCTGGAAACACCATATATTTT.

This chain uses TRBV2 with TRBJ1-5; TRBD1 agrees at 11 bases. The CDR3 has 13 amino acids. Germline assignment: CDR1 SNHLY and CDR2 FYNNEI. Losses at the gene ends were 6 bases for V and 5 bases for J; bases not matched to a gene: 0. CDR3 sequence: CASRGQGDQPQHF. The CDR3 DNA reads as TGTGCCAGCAGGGGACAGGGGGATCAGCCCCAGCATTTT. Combining the CDR3 with reference TRBV2 and TRBJ1-5 gives the whole variable domain EPEVTQTPSHQVTQMGQEVILRCVPISNHLYFYWYRQILGQKVEFLVSFYNNEISEKSEIFDDQFSVERPDGSNFTLKIRSTKLEDSAMYFCASRGQGDQPQHFGDGTRLSIL.

This chain connects TRBV10-3 to TRBJ2-7; TRBD1 aligns across 7 bases. Germline CDR1 ENHRY, CDR2 SYGVKD. Trimming cost V 5 bases and J 5 bases; bases outside gene matches: 9. CDR3 length equals 14 residues. CDR3 bases: TGTGCCATCAGTCCCGCCGGGACAGTCAACGAGCAGTACTTC. Amino acid sequence: CAISPAGTVNEQYF.

The gene calls are TRBV6-6 and TRBJ2-2, with a tentative D call TRBD1 (6 bases). Germline CDR1 and CDR2: MNHNY and SVGAGI (reference sequence). CDR3 length: 14 amino acids. Trimming left V 7 bases short and J 1 base short, with 10 bases between. The CDR3 DNA reads as TGTGCCAGCACCCGGGACAAGAACACCGGGGAGCTGTTTTTT. This gives the protein CASTRDKNTGELFF.

This clone occurred once. The V call is TRBV7-9, the J call TRBJ2-4, with 8 bases that match TRBD1. Trimming took 5 bases from V and 4 from J; bases not matched to a gene: 4. This CDR3 comprises 14 residues. CDR1 and CDR2 from the germline V gene are SEHNR and FQNEAQ (reference sequence). In DNA form, the CDR3 reads TGTGCCAGCAGCCCCCGGACAGGGAAAAACATTCAGTACTTC. This translates into CASSPRTGKNIQYF.

This rearrangement joins TRBV9 to TRBJ2-2; TRBD2 agrees at 9 bases. This CDR3 contains 16 residues. V lost 1 base to trimming and J lost 3 bases; unmatched junction nucleotides: 4. CDR1 is SGDLS and CDR2 is YYNGEE in the germline V gene. The CDR3 DNA is TGTGCCAGCAGCGTACAAGCGGGGGGTCACACCGGGGAGCTGTTTTTT. Translation gives CASSVQAGGHTGELFF.